The text below deals with one TCR beta chain. The antigen remains unidentified. The RNA, 0.5 to 1 ug, was put through reverse transcription using random hexamers. By means of immunoSEQ multiplex PCR, TCR beta CDR3 spanning 54 Vbeta and 13 Jbeta underwent amplification. TCRdb itself ran the immunoSEQ multiplex PCR reads through MiXCR, one entry per CDR3 protein. There are roughly 44,000 distinct CDR3 sequences in the sample; 80% to 95% occur only once, and about 0.55% lies in the top ten. The data are from a study of CD8 T cells in Susac syndrome. The CD8+ and CD4+ T cells were negatively isolated, with the TEMRA cells enriched by FACS. General study results and limits: It was acknowledged in the study that the number of individuals who were included in its TCR sequencing and HLA analysis was relatively small.

Trimming shortened V by 4 bases and J by 3 bases, and 8 bases separated the two germline ends. The CDR3 runs 13 residues. The germline gives CDR1 SSHAT, CDR2 FNYEAQ (reference sequence). This chain links TRBV7-7 with TRBJ2-3; D possibly corresponds to TRBD2 (5 bases). The sequenced sample was CD8+ T cells from PBMCs. This TCR came from a human donor in good health. Here the CDR3 DNA reads TGTGCCAGCAGCTCCTTAGCGACAGATACGCAGTATTTT. Its protein product is CASSSLATDTQYF.